The subject of this entry is one T cell receptor beta chain. As yet, its antigen is unknown. This specimen comes from a study of cytomegalovirus exposure and HLA in healthy donors. General study results and limits: Per a later analysis, about 18,000 TCR beta sequences showed association with HLA alleles at 0.05 false discovery rate.

Germline CDR1 is LNHNV and CDR2 is YYDKDF (reference sequence). The CDR3 extends over 13 amino acids. Trimming stripped 4 bases from V and 11 bases from J, with 17 bases between. The PCR had 60 Vbeta and 13 Jbeta primers. The data were produced by immunoSEQ multiplex PCR, yet TCRdb's version contains in-frame clones alone and is incomplete. The sample has 210,000 or so clones, 60% to 80% seen once. The origin of this receptor is a woman in her twenties or thirties in good health and CMV-seropositive. The sample comprised PBMCs. The J gene is TRBJ1-1, the V gene TRBV15; possible D gene TRBD1, 5 bases. Here the CDR3 reads CATSIRQGIWAFF. The DNA for the CDR3 is TGTGCCACCAGCATCCGGCAGGGAATTTGGGCTTTCTTT.